The rows below give T cell receptor beta chains drawn from one sample of a study of neoadjuvant anti-PD-1 for oral cavity cancer. Profiling relied on immunoSEQ multiplex PCR, and the TCRdb table lists in-frame clones only, not all of them. The repertoire holds under 20,000 clones, with over 65% as singletons. The source was PBMCs, collected before nivolumab (anti-PD-1) treatment. Source of these receptors: a person between 40 and 85 years old with oral cavity squamous cell carcinoma. CDR3s include the opening cysteine and the closing phenylalanine or tryptophan. D genes are given only for firm matches. Clone size, where shown, is once, few, many, or a class for clones that have expanded.

v_gene,d_gene,abundance,len,j_gene,CDR3nt,CDR3aa
TRBV4-2,TRBD1,few,16,TRBJ2-3,TGTGCCAGCAGCCAAGAAGAAGGACAGGGGGTAGATACGCAGTATTTT,CASSQEEGQGVDTQYF
TRBV6-6,NA,NA,14,TRBJ1-1,TGTGCCAGCAGTTACTCGGCAGGGAACACTGAAGCTTTCTTT,CASSYSAGNTEAFF
TRBV7-3,NA,NA,14,TRBJ2-1,TGTGCCAGCAGCTACGCCGCCGCGAGCAATGAGCAGTTCTTC,CASSYAAASNEQFF
TRBV10-3,NA,NA,14,TRBJ2-3,TGTGCCATCTCCCCAGCGCAGAACACAGATACGCAGTATTTT,CAISPAQNTDTQYF
TRBV6-5,TRBD1,NA,15,TRBJ1-4,TGTGCCAGCAGCCCGAGGGGGCTGAGTAATGAAAAACTGTTTTTT,CASSPRGLSNEKLFF
TRBV7-8,NA,NA,18,TRBJ1-5,TGTGCCAGCAGCTCCCAAGGAGGGCCAGGGTTTCCGAGCCAGCCCCAGCATTTT,CASSSQGGPGFPSQPQHF
TRBV6-5,NA,NA,13,TRBJ2-7,TGTGCCAGCAGTTACGCTCGGGGTGGCGAGCAGTACTTC,CASSYARGGEQYF
TRBV9,TRBD1,NA,15,TRBJ1-4,TGTGCCAGCAGCGAGTCAGGGGGCGCTTCTGAAAAACTGTTTTTT,CASSESGGASEKLFF
TRBV14,NA,NA,14,TRBJ1-1,TGTGCCAGCAGCTTTGGCGGAAGTAGGACTGAAGCTTTCTTT,CASSFGGSRTEAFF
TRBV7-9,NA,few,11,TRBJ1-1,TGTGCCAGCAGTTCTCCAGGGCAAGCTTTCTTT,CASSSPGQAFF
TRBV6-5,TRBD1,NA,13,TRBJ2-3,TGTGCCCAGCCCCCCAGGGGGCCAGATACGCAGTATTTT,CAQPPRGPDTQYF